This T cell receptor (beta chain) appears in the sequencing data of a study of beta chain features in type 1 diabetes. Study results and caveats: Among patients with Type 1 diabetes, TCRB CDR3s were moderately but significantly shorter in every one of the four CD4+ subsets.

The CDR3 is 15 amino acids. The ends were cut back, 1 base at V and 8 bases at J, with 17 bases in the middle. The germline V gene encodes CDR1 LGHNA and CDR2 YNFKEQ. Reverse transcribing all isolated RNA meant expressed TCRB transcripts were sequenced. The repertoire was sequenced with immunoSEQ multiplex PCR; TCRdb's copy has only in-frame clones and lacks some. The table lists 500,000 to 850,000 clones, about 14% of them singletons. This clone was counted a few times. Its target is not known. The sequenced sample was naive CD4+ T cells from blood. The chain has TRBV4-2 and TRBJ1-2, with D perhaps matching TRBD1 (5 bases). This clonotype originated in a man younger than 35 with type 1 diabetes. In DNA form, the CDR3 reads TGTGCCAGCAGCCAAGGTCCCGGGGGAATTGACGGCTACACCTTC. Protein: CASSQGPGGIDGYTF.